This T cell receptor (beta chain) came from a study of blood T cell repertoires in COVID-19. TCRdb keeps only in-frame clones here, not all; method: immunoSEQ multiplex PCR. In the table there are 260,000 or so clones, approximately 85% of which are singletons. This receptor was identified in a woman in her seventies with acute or convalescent COVID-19. Sequenced input: peripheral blood.

CDR3 DNA: TGTGCCACCAGTGATTCGCAGAGGGGAACAGGGAATTCACCCCTCCACTTT. It is translated as CATSDSQRGTGNSPLHF. The V and J genes are TRBV24-1 and TRBJ1-6, with a tentative D call TRBD1 (6 bases). V lost 2 bases and J lost 7, with 17 bases in between. The CDR3 spans 17 residues. From germline, CDR1 is KGHDR and CDR2 SFDVKD.